This T cell receptor beta chain is drawn from a study of cytomegalovirus exposure and HLA in healthy donors. General study findings and limits: The study flagged some 170 TCR beta chains as cytomegalovirus-associated.

In the PCR, 60 Vbeta and 13 Jbeta primers were used. This table comes from immunoSEQ multiplex PCR, and its TCRdb copy is limited to in-frame clones, with some not included. The repertoire holds hundreds of thousands of clones, with 76% as singletons. Germline values: CDR1 SEHNR, CDR2 FQNEAQ (reference sequence). The length of the CDR3 is 12 residues. A word on this clone: Its matching antigen is unknown. Mismatch with germline at one junction end may stem from a read error.

Healthy bone marrow donors formed the donor group. This clonotype was obtained from a man between 18 and 29 years old in good health and CMV-seronegative. The sample comprised PBMCs. The gene calls are TRBV7-9 and TRBJ1-1; no clear D. DNA for the CDR3: TGTTCCAGCAGCTTAGTTATCTCTGAAGCTTTCTTT. It is translated as CSSSLVISEAFF.